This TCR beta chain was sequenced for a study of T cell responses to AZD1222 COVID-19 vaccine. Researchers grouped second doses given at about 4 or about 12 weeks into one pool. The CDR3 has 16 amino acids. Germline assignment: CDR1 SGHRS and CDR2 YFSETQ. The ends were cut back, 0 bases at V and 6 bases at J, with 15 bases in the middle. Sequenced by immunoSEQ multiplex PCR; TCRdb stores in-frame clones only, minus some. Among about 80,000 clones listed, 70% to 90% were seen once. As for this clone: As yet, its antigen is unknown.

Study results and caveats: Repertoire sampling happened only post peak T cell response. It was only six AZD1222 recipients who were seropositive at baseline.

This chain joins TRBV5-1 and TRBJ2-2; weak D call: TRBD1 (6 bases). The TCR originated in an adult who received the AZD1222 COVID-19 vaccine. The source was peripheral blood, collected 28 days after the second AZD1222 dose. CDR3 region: CASSLDSPTGSGELFF. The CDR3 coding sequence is TGCGCCAGCAGCTTGGATTCCCCCACAGGGTCCGGGGAGCTGTTTTTT.